The 14 T cell receptor beta chains in this list originate from one sample, sequenced in a study of blood T cell repertoires in COVID-19. Produced via immunoSEQ multiplex PCR; TCRdb's table is partial and in-frame only. The data contain around 59,000 clones, 85% to 90% of them singletons. The sample comprised peripheral blood. Receptor source: a man aged 55 to 70 with acute or convalescent COVID-19.

The chain recombines TRBV5-1 with TRBJ1-3, with D maybe TRBD1 (5 bases). This CDR3 has 16 residues. Germline V lookup: CDR1 SGHRS, CDR2 YFSETQ. V shed 1 base and J shed 0 bases, with 11 bases lying between them. The CDR3 DNA follows: TGCGCCAGCAGCTTGTATCCGGGGGACTCTGGAAACACCATATATTTT. This codes for CASSLYPGDSGNTIYF.

This clone came up a few times. The chain recombines TRBV2 with TRBJ2-7, with 7 bases lining up with TRBD1. This CDR3 region has 12 residues. With 8 bases clipped from V and 6 bases from J, the junction kept 7 bases outside the gene matches. Germline loops: CDR1 SNHLY, CDR2 FYNNEI. Written as DNA, the CDR3 is TGTGCCAGCCGACAGGGTAGGGTCGAGCAGTACTTC. The encoded protein is CASRQGRVEQYF.

The chain combines TRBV30 with TRBJ2-1; maybe TRBD2 (5 bases). CDR3 size: 12 residues. Germline V gene data show CDR1 as GTSNPN and CDR2 as SVGIG (reference sequence). Between the trimmed V and J ends, which lost 2 bases and 6 bases, there was a span of 8 bases. CDR3 bases: TGTGCCTGGAGTAGAGGGCGCAATGAGCAGTTCTTC. Amino acids: CAWSRGRNEQFF.

The genes are TRBV6-6 and TRBJ2-7; D is possibly TRBD1 (6 bases). The V and J ends lost 6 bases and 6 bases respectively, with 18 bases between them. CDR3 length: 14 residues. Germline lookup yields CDR1 MNHNY and CDR2 SVGAGI (reference sequence). CDR3 amino acids: CASRIQQGIGEQYF. CDR3 DNA: TGTGCCAGCAGGATTCAACAGGGAATAGGCGAGCAGTACTTC.

V usage is TRBV19 and J usage is TRBJ2-6; D perhaps matches TRBD1 (5 bases). The V end was cut by 6 bases, the J end by 2 bases, with 11 bases between. Germline CDR1 LNHDA, CDR2 SQIVND (reference sequence). This CDR3 is built from 15 residues. The CDR3 nucleotides are TGTGCCAGTAGCCCACAGGCTCCTGGGGCCAACGTCCTGACTTTC. Protein sequence: CASSPQAPGANVLTF.

The chain joins TRBV28 to TRBJ1-5; the match to TRBD1 covers 9 bases. Trimming at V came to 4 bases and at J to 5 bases, leaving 9 bases not matched to a gene. The CDR3 spans 16 residues. Germline-derived CDR1 and CDR2 are MDHEN and SYDVKM. Written as DNA, the CDR3 is TGTGCCAGCAGTTCCCTCGGCACAGGGGGCTATCAGCCCCAGCATTTT. Its translation is CASSSLGTGGYQPQHF.

The chain carries TRBV14 and TRBJ2-3; tentative D call: TRBD2 (5 bases). The CDR3 is made up of 14 amino acids. The V and J ends lost 1 base and 2 bases respectively, with 7 bases between them. The germline V gene encodes CDR1 SGHDN and CDR2 FVKESK. The CDR3 loop is CASSQVLATDTQYF. CDR3 sequence (DNA): TGTGCCAGCAGCCAAGTTCTAGCCACAGATACGCAGTATTTT.

The genes are TRBV29-1 and TRBJ1-5, with 7 bases matching TRBD1. Losses at the gene ends were 4 bases for V and 3 bases for J; bases not matched to a gene: 6. Germline CDR1 reads SQVTM; CDR2 reads ANQGSEA. The length of the CDR3 is 14 residues. CDR3 coding DNA: TGCAGCGTTGGAGTACAGGGGTCCAATCAGCCCCAGCATTTT. This encodes CSVGVQGSNQPQHF.

The chain employs TRBV27 and TRBJ1-1, with D perhaps matching TRBD1 (6 bases). The CDR3 sequence is 15 residues long. The V gene lost 5 bases and the J gene lost 11 bases, with 24 bases spanning the gap. The germline gives CDR1 MNHEY, CDR2 SMNVEV (reference sequence). DNA for the CDR3: TGTGCCAGCAGTCGATTAAAGAGCAGGGGCGATCAGGCTTTCTTT. Protein: CASSRLKSRGDQAFF.

This sequence joins TRBV29-1 and TRBJ2-1; 14 bases align to TRBD2. Looked up from germline, CDR1 is SQVTM and CDR2 is ANQGSEA. Trimming cost V 0 bases and J 8 bases; bases outside gene matches: 6. The CDR3 has 16 residues. CDR3 DNA sequence: TGCAGCGTTGAAGATCGGACTAGCGGGAGGTGGGATGAGCAGTTCTTC. Amino acid sequence: CSVEDRTSGRWDEQFF.

The chain is built from TRBV11-2 and TRBJ2-5, with TRBD2 matching 8 bases. V lost 5 bases, J lost 0 bases, and 11 bases stayed unmatched. Germline V lookup: CDR1 SGHAT, CDR2 FQNNGV. The CDR3 sequence is 17 residues long. CDR3 protein: CASSPGGGPPYQETQYF. The CDR3 DNA sequence: TGTGCCAGCAGCCCGGGCGGGGGGCCTCCGTACCAAGAGACCCAGTACTTC.

The V and J genes are TRBV28 and TRBJ1-6; no reliable D call. CDR1 MDHEN and CDR2 SYDVKM come from the germline V gene. V lost 8 bases to trimming and J lost 0 bases, with 11 bases between them. This CDR3 is 15 amino acids long. The CDR3 DNA sequence: TGTGCCAGCGGAGTGGCGGGCTCCTATAATTCACCCCTCCACTTT. Its protein product is CASGVAGSYNSPLHF.

The chain recombines TRBV11-2 with TRBJ2-1; 9 bases are a match to TRBD1. Trimming cost V 3 bases and J 0 bases; bases outside gene matches: 0. The germline V gene has CDR1 SGHAT and CDR2 FQNNGV. This CDR3 is 15 amino acids long. CDR3 residues: CASSLTGGSYNEQFF. The CDR3 nucleotides are TGTGCCAGCAGCTTGACAGGGGGCTCCTACAATGAGCAGTTCTTC.

This chain uses TRBV30 with TRBJ2-7, with 9 bases lining up with TRBD2. CDR1 is GTSNPN and CDR2 is SVGIG in the germline V gene (reference sequence). This CDR3 is built from 17 residues. J gave up 2 bases and V 2 bases, and 13 bases lay outside the gene matches. CDR3 region: CAWSPPLGAGGTYEQYF. CDR3 bases: TGTGCCTGGAGTCCCCCCCTGGGAGCGGGGGGAACCTACGAGCAGTACTTC.